One sample yielded the 13 T cell receptor beta chains listed below, sequenced in a study of Graves' ophthalmopathy and Graves' hyperthyroidism. Amplified material comprised TCR beta CDR3 regions derived from RNA transcripts. First-round RT-PCR relied on HTBI primers, and a second-round multiplex PCR came next. MiXCR, applied by TCRdb to the multiplex PCR reads, yields one record per CDR3 protein. The profile shows 500,000 to 700,000 distinct CDR3 sequences, about 35% of them singletons. The sample taken for sequencing was peripheral blood or thyroid tissue (not recorded which). These receptor sequences come from an adult man with Graves' hyperthyroidism.

This clonotype was picked up many times. A read error may account for a junction end that differs from germline. V gene TRBV7-7 combines with J gene TRBJ2-5, with TRBD2 matching 11 bases. The CDR3 is 16 residues long. Germline CDR1 SSHAT, CDR2 FNYEAQ (reference sequence). The CDR3 reads CASSSGLAGGQETQYF. In nucleotides, the CDR3 is TGTGCTAGCAGCAGCGGACTAGCGGGTGGCCAAGAGACCCAGTACTTC.

As to this clonotype: A read error is possible here, since a much larger clone lies one base away. The CDR3 does not close with the conserved phenylalanine or tryptophan, likely indicating a read error. The chain recombines TRBV5-6 with TRBJ1-1, with 8 bases identical to TRBD1. The germline V gene has CDR1 SGHDT and CDR2 YYEEEE. J gave up 3 bases and V 4 bases, and 11 bases lay outside the gene matches. The CDR3 consists of 16 residues. DNA of the CDR3: TGTGCCAGCAGCCCGGGACAGGCGGTTTGGTACACTGAAGCTTTCCTT. Translation gives CASSPGQAVWYTEAFL.

This clonotype appeared many times. This chain connects TRBV12-3 or TRBV12-4 to TRBJ1-2, with TRBD1 matching over 7 bases. The CDR3 runs 14 residues. With V trimmed by 5 bases and J by 6 bases, 9 bases remained unmatched. The CDR3 region is CASSPSDREDGYTF. In nucleotides, the CDR3 is TGTGCCAGCAGTCCATCAGACAGGGAGGATGGCTACACCTTC.

The table lists this clonotype with many counts. CDR3 nucleotides: TGTGCCAGCAGTGGGGGCCAGGGTTGGAGCAATCAGCCCCAGCATTTT. This codes for CASSGGQGWSNQPQHF. V is TRBV2 and J is TRBJ1-5, with D possibly TRBD1 on 5 matching bases. Trimming pared 4 bases from V and 1 base from J, leaving 14 bases between. The germline V gene has CDR1 SNHLY and CDR2 FYNNEI. This CDR3 is 16 amino acids long. The full variable domain, its missing parts supplied by reference TRBV2 and TRBJ1-5, is EPEVTQTPSHQVTQMGQEVILRCVPISNHLYFYWYRQILGQKVEFLVSFYNNEISEKSEIFDDQFSVERPDGSNFTLKIRSTKLEDSAMYFCASSGGQGWSNQPQHFGDGTRLSIL.

The count of this clonotype is one. A junction boundary mismatches the germline segment, possibly from a read error. The chain links TRBV9 to TRBJ2-7, with D possibly matching TRBD1 (5 bases). Germline CDR1 SGDLS, CDR2 YYNGEE. The CDR3 loop spans 14 amino acids. The CDR3 DNA follows: TGTGCCAGCAGCGTAGACTCAGGGTTGGCCGAGCAGTGCTTC. Its protein is CASSVDSGLAEQCF.

This rearrangement joins TRBV10-3 to TRBJ2-1, with 12 positions matching TRBD2. With V trimmed by 8 bases and J by 6 bases, 8 bases remained unmatched. The germline V gene has CDR1 ENHRY and CDR2 SYGVKD. The CDR3 extends over 15 amino acids. The DNA of the CDR3 is TGTGCCATCGGCCAACTAGCGGGGGGCCTCAATGAGCAGTTCTTC. This encodes CAIGQLAGGLNEQFF.

With respect to this clonotype: A read error may explain this, as a much larger clone is one base away. CDR3: CASSSITGDSGNIIYF. The DNA of the CDR3 is TGTGCCAGCAGCTCTATAACAGGGGACTCTGGAAACATCATATATTTT. The genes are TRBV12-3 or TRBV12-4 and TRBJ1-3; TRBD1 agrees at 7 bases. This CDR3 spans 16 amino acids.

As to this clonotype: No conserved phenylalanine or tryptophan is present at the end of the CDR3, so a read error is the likely explanation. V gene TRBV20-1 combines with J gene TRBJ2-2, with 11 positions matching TRBD2. Germline CDR1 DFQATT, CDR2 SNEGSKA (reference sequence). The CDR3 covers 14 residues. The CDR3 is CSLRLAGYGGELFS. CDR3 sequence (DNA): TGCAGCCTCCGACTAGCGGGGTATGGCGGGGAGCTGTTTTCT.

This clonotype was counted at least ten times. The chain links TRBV2 to TRBJ2-7; 10 bases are shared with TRBD1. Germline loops: CDR1 SNHLY, CDR2 FYNNEI. The V gene end was trimmed by 4 bases and the J gene end by 3 bases; junction bases not matched to a gene: 15. This CDR3 comprises 18 residues. Here the CDR3 reads CASSGTGGLGVAGYEQYF. The CDR3 region has the DNA TGTGCCAGCAGTGGGACAGGGGGTCTCGGTGTAGCGGGCTACGAGCAGTACTTC.

This clonotype was picked up a small number of times. In this CDR3 the conserved last residue, phenylalanine or tryptophan, is missing, so a read error is likely. The DNA is omitted, as the CDR3 cannot be located on it reliably, and the CDR3 follows TCRdb's listing. J is TRBJ2-7 and V is TRBV7-9. Counting both end residues, the CDR3 totals 8 amino acids. Germline V gives CDR1 SEHNR, CDR2 FQNEAQ (reference sequence). The CDR3: CASSLGVG.

This sequence joins TRBV7-3 and TRBJ1-4; TRBD1 might be the D (5 bases). The V and J ends lost 5 bases and 8 bases respectively, with 9 bases between them. There are 12 residues in the CDR3. Per the germline V gene, CDR1 is SGHTA and CDR2 is FQGTGA. The CDR3 nucleotides are TGTGCCAGCAGCCAAGGGGCCGAAAAACTGTTTTTT. Amino acids: CASSQGAEKLFF.

In this sample, this clonotype turned up many times. The chain uses TRBV20-1 and TRBJ1-4; TRBD1 aligns across 9 bases. The J segment lost 8 bases and the V segment lost 6 bases, leaving 7 bases of the junction unmatched. This CDR3 has 13 amino acids. Germline V gives CDR1 DFQATT, CDR2 SNEGSKA (reference sequence). CDR3 DNA: TGCAGTGCACCGACAGGGGGTAGCGAAAAACTGTTTTTT. It encodes CSAPTGGSEKLFF.

Ten or more counts support this clonotype. The rearrangement joins TRBV7-9 to TRBJ2-7; 10 nucleotides line up with TRBD1. The CDR3 is 14 residues long. Trimming at V came to 3 bases and at J to 4 bases, leaving 3 bases not matched to a gene. Germline V gives CDR1 SEHNR, CDR2 FQNEAQ (reference sequence). CDR3 protein: CASSFDRGRYEQYF. CDR3 sequence (DNA): TGTGCCAGCAGCTTTGACAGGGGGCGGTACGAGCAGTACTTC.